The rows below give T cell receptor beta chains drawn from one sample of a study of CD8 T cells in ankylosing spondylitis. MiXCR, applied by TCRdb to the 5' RACE reads, yields one record per CDR3 protein. The table shows a few hundred thousand distinct CDR3 sequences, with about 20% occurring only once. Input material: blood, either unsorted or a sorted T cell fraction (not recorded which). These receptors originate from a male donor with ankylosing spondylitis. CDR3s include the opening cysteine and the closing phenylalanine or tryptophan. A D gene is named only where the DNA matches it firmly. Rows may omit the clone size; those that give it use once, few, many or a size class.

v_call: TRBV7-9; clone_size: -; cdr3_length: 17; d_call: TRBD1; j_call: TRBJ2-2; cdr3_nt: TGTGCCAGCAGCTTAGCTGTGGGACAGGGGAACACCGGGGAGCTGTTTTTT; cdr3_aa: CASSLAVGQGNTGELFF
v_call: TRBV7-9; clone_size: -; cdr3_length: 16; d_call: -; j_call: TRBJ2-7; cdr3_nt: TGTGCCAGCAGTTTCGACTCGGGGCCACTCAGGTTCGAGCAGTACTTC; cdr3_aa: CASSFDSGPLRFEQYF
v_call: TRBV2; clone_size: -; cdr3_length: 13; d_call: -; j_call: TRBJ1-3; cdr3_nt: TGTGCCAGCGGCACAGGGTGGGGAAACACCATATATTTT; cdr3_aa: CASGTGWGNTIYF
v_call: TRBV28; clone_size: -; cdr3_length: 14; d_call: TRBD1; j_call: TRBJ1-5; cdr3_nt: TGTGCCAGCAGACAGACAGGGGGCAATCAGCCCCAGCATTTT; cdr3_aa: CASRQTGGNQPQHF
v_call: TRBV6-1; clone_size: few; cdr3_length: 17; d_call: -; j_call: TRBJ1-5; cdr3_nt: TGTGCCAGCAGGCTTCAAGACAGGATTAATAGCAATCAGCCCCAGCATTTT; cdr3_aa: CASRLQDRINSNQPQHF
v_call: TRBV29-1; clone_size: few; cdr3_length: 14; d_call: -; j_call: TRBJ1-2; cdr3_nt: TGCAGCGTTGAAGAACGGGGGCCAAACTATGGCTACACCTTC; cdr3_aa: CSVEERGPNYGYTF
v_call: TRBV7-6; clone_size: few; cdr3_length: 16; d_call: TRBD2; j_call: TRBJ2-1; cdr3_nt: TGTGCCAGCAGCCCGACTTGGGGGGGGGACTACAATGAGCAGTTCTTC; cdr3_aa: CASSPTWGGDYNEQFF
v_call: TRBV7-2; clone_size: -; cdr3_length: 16; d_call: -; j_call: TRBJ1-5; cdr3_nt: TGTGCCAGCAGCTTACGGGGGGGCGCCGACAATCAGCCCCAGCATTTT; cdr3_aa: CASSLRGGADNQPQHF
v_call: TRBV5-1; clone_size: -; cdr3_length: 19; d_call: TRBD2; j_call: TRBJ2-2; cdr3_nt: TGCGCCAGCAGCTTGTTTCCTTTAGCGGGAGCCCCGAACACCGGGGAGCTGTTTTTT; cdr3_aa: CASSLFPLAGAPNTGELFF
v_call: TRBV10-3; clone_size: few; cdr3_length: 16; d_call: -; j_call: TRBJ2-3; cdr3_nt: TGTGCCATCAGTGAGATTAGCGGACCAAGCACAGATACGCAGTATTTT; cdr3_aa: CAISEISGPSTDTQYF
v_call: TRBV20-1; clone_size: few; cdr3_length: 13; d_call: TRBD1; j_call: TRBJ2-5; cdr3_nt: TGCAGTGATTTACAGGGGGTTGAAGAGACCCAGTACTTC; cdr3_aa: CSDLQGVEETQYF
v_call: TRBV2; clone_size: -; cdr3_length: 14; d_call: -; j_call: TRBJ2-2; cdr3_nt: TGTGCCAGCACTAGCCGTACGAACACCGGGGAGCTGTTTTTT; cdr3_aa: CASTSRTNTGELFF
v_call: TRBV12-3/TRBV12-4; clone_size: -; cdr3_length: 18; d_call: TRBD2; j_call: TRBJ2-4; cdr3_nt: TGTGCCAGCAGTTCAACTAGCGGGAGGAGAGTGGCCAAAAACATTCAGTACTTC; cdr3_aa: CASSSTSGRRVAKNIQYF
v_call: TRBV5-1; clone_size: -; cdr3_length: 14; d_call: -; j_call: TRBJ1-1; cdr3_nt: TGCGCCAGCAGCCCGGACAGTGGGGTCACTGAAGCTTTCTTT; cdr3_aa: CASSPDSGVTEAFF
v_call: TRBV3-1; clone_size: few; cdr3_length: 16; d_call: TRBD2; j_call: TRBJ2-1; cdr3_nt: TGTGCCAGCAGCCAAGTGGGACTAGCGGGTTGGGGTGAGCAGTTCTTC; cdr3_aa: CASSQVGLAGWGEQFF
v_call: TRBV7-2; clone_size: -; cdr3_length: 12; d_call: -; j_call: TRBJ2-3; cdr3_nt: TGTGCCAGCAGCTTACCGTTTGATACGCAGTATTTT; cdr3_aa: CASSLPFDTQYF
v_call: TRBV9; clone_size: -; cdr3_length: 15; d_call: -; j_call: TRBJ2-5; cdr3_nt: TGTGCCAGCAGCGTAGAGGGGCGGCGCGGGGAGACCCAGTACTTC; cdr3_aa: CASSVEGRRGETQYF